This is a list of T cell receptor beta chains from one sample in a study of blood T cells in healthy people across ages. TCRdb reanalysed the 5' RACE reads using MiXCR and keeps one entry per CDR3 protein. The table has about 290,000 distinct CDR3 sequences, roughly 29% seen once. Material for sequencing was blood. The receptors shown here come from a woman aged 70-85 years in good health. Each CDR3 is given without its conserved first and last residue. The size of a clone is reported for some rows only, either as once, few or many, or as a class for expanded clones.

ASSSRTSLNTGELF,NA,TRBJ2-2,TRBV6-5
ASSQSGTTNTRELF,NA,TRBJ2-2,TRBV18
ASSLLYGGEEQF,few,TRBJ2-1,TRBV28
ASSSGLAGRPYEQY,NA,TRBJ2-7,TRBV7-9
ASSQGPGELF,few,TRBJ2-2,TRBV14
ASSRDGWRVLSGANVLT,few,TRBJ2-6,TRBV19
ASSSGRAGTDTQY,NA,TRBJ2-3,TRBV28
SANSGMFYEQY,NA,TRBJ2-7,TRBV20-1
ASSLQTGVYGYT,few,TRBJ1-2,TRBV12-3/TRBV12-4
SAIWGHMNTEAF,NA,TRBJ1-1,TRBV20-1
ASRSQGSGVNSPLH,few,TRBJ1-6,TRBV27
ASSFTPSEQY,few,TRBJ2-7,TRBV12-3/TRBV12-4
SVLAVVTDTQY,many,TRBJ2-3,TRBV20-1
SPGQAAEAF,many,TRBJ1-1,TRBV29-1
ASSYENPNEKLF,NA,TRBJ1-4,TRBV5-1
ASSSGLAEETQY,NA,TRBJ2-5,TRBV11-2
ASSQVVNTEAF,NA,TRBJ1-1,TRBV14
ASRARQGADTQY,NA,TRBJ2-3,TRBV28
SVAEDSFPTEAF,NA,TRBJ1-1,TRBV29-1
AWRGGIYGYT,NA,TRBJ1-2,TRBV30
AIRYTDTQY,NA,TRBJ2-3,TRBV10-3
SARDREHYNEQF,NA,TRBJ2-1,TRBV20-1
ASSPGTGQETQY,many,TRBJ2-5,TRBV12-3/TRBV12-4
AGSQDHRLAKNIQY,NA,TRBJ2-4,TRBV3-1
SVAPGSRDTQY,many,TRBJ2-3,TRBV29-1
ASSGREITDTQY,few,TRBJ2-3,TRBV6-4
ASGRGASTDTQY,NA,TRBJ2-3,TRBV6-5
ASSPDRGQPQH,NA,TRBJ1-5,TRBV3-1
ASSLSKGQRYGAEQF,few,TRBJ2-1,TRBV7-3
SALAPSSNEQF,few,TRBJ2-1,TRBV29-1
AISDRDNEQF,few,NA,TRBV10-3
ASVGGAGEKLF,NA,TRBJ1-4,TRBV2
SARPYSPTNEKLF,few,TRBJ1-4,TRBV20-1
ASSLGNSYNEQF,NA,TRBJ2-1,TRBV7-8
ASSLRTDGANVLT,NA,TRBJ2-6,TRBV5-4